The 11 T cell receptor beta chains given below trace back to one sample, sequenced in a study of PD-1 blockade in classical Hodgkin lymphoma. Each patient relapsed following autologous stem cell transplantation, and prior brentuximab vedotin exposure differed. The assay was immunoSEQ multiplex PCR, and TCRdb's table has in-frame clones only and misses some. The profile shows about 14,000 clones, under 80% of them singletons. The starting material was peripheral blood mononuclear cells (PBMCs), obtained before the second cycle of nivolumab. The receptors originated from a human donor with classical Hodgkin lymphoma.

The chain has TRBV4-3 and TRBJ2-7, with unresolved D. Germline CDR1 reads LGHNA; CDR2 reads YSLEER. This CDR3 is built from 13 residues. V was pared by 3 bases and J by 0 bases, with 6 bases between. The CDR3: CASSHVISYEQYF. The CDR3 bases are TGCGCCAGCAGCCACGTCATCTCCTACGAGCAGTACTTC.

The chain has TRBV10-2 and TRBJ2-3; D perhaps matches TRBD1 (6 bases). V lost 2 bases to trimming and J lost 5 bases, with 17 bases between them. There are 16 residues in the CDR3. CDR1 is WSHSY and CDR2 is SAAADI in the germline V gene. CDR3 protein: CASSEPQRGYGDTQYF. For the CDR3, the DNA is TGCGCCAGCAGTGAGCCCCAGAGGGGGTATGGAGATACGCAGTATTTT.

The genes are TRBV5-6 and TRBJ1-6; D not certain. Deletions cut 2 bases from V and 10 bases from J, with 7 bases between. In germline, CDR1 is SGHDT, CDR2 YYEEEE. The CDR3 runs to 12 residues. CDR3: CASSFPSSPLHF. CDR3 coding DNA: TGTGCCAGCAGCTTCCCCAGCTCACCCCTCCACTTT.

CDR3 loop: CASSPTGVHEKLFF. The CDR3 DNA reads as TGTGCCAGCAGCCCCACAGGGGTACACGAAAAACTGTTTTTT. This chain joins TRBV13 and TRBJ1-4; TRBD1 matches at 7 bases. The CDR3 is 14 amino acids. Germline lookup yields CDR1 PRHDT and CDR2 FYEKMQ (reference sequence). The ends lost 5 bases at V and 8 bases at J; junction bases unmatched: 8.

V gene TRBV4-1 combines with J gene TRBJ2-2, with D maybe TRBD2 (5 bases). Germline values: CDR1 MGHRA, CDR2 YSYEKL. The CDR3 contains 14 residues. V was shortened by 2 bases and J by 6 bases, with 10 bases between the two germline ends. CDR3 nucleotide sequence: TGCGCCAGCAGCCAACAAGGACTTGCCGGGGAGCTGTTTTTT. It yields the protein CASSQQGLAGELFF.

The V and J genes are TRBV15 and TRBJ1-5; no reliable D call. The V and J ends lost 4 bases and 4 bases respectively, with 14 bases between them. Germline V gives CDR1 LNHNV, CDR2 YYDKDF (reference sequence). The CDR3 is made up of 15 amino acids. The DNA of the CDR3 is TGTGCCACCAGCACCAAAGGCTTCTCGAATCAGCCCCAGCATTTT. This sequence encodes CATSTKGFSNQPQHF.

This clone came up once. This chain joins TRBV7-2 and TRBJ2-7; 7 bases align to TRBD2. Germline values: CDR1 SGHTA, CDR2 FQGNSA. The V and J ends lost 5 bases and 2 bases, in that order; junction bases with no gene match: 3. The CDR3 is made up of 13 amino acids. The CDR3 sequence: CASSHGTTYEQYF. CDR3 DNA sequence: TGTGCCAGCAGCCACGGGACTACCTACGAGCAGTACTTC.

The V and J genes are TRBV18 and TRBJ2-1, with 9 bases matching TRBD1. The CDR3 length is 14 residues. CDR1 is KGHSH and CDR2 is LQKENI in the germline V gene. J gave up 3 bases and V 8 bases, and 5 bases lay outside the gene matches. The CDR3: CASNGQGNYNEQFF. The CDR3 DNA sequence: TGTGCCAGCAACGGACAGGGGAACTACAATGAGCAGTTCTTC.

By sample share, this clone is medium-sized. This chain links TRBV5-1 with TRBJ1-2; no definite D call. Trimming left V 4 bases short and J 7 bases short, with 8 bases between. Germline V gene sequence: CDR1 SGHRS, CDR2 YFSETQ. This CDR3 is built from 11 residues. CDR3 region: CASSAGGGYTF. DNA for the CDR3: TGCGCCAGCAGCGCAGGTGGTGGCTACACCTTC.

The rearrangement links TRBV7-9 to TRBJ2-1; the D gene is possibly TRBD1 (6 bases). The CDR3 sequence is 14 residues long. V shed 5 bases and J shed 0 bases, with 8 bases lying between them. Germline V gene sequence: CDR1 SEHNR, CDR2 FQNEAQ (reference sequence). The CDR3 spells CASSIGGSYNEQFF. DNA of the CDR3: TGTGCCAGCAGCATAGGGGGCTCCTACAATGAGCAGTTCTTC.

The chain uses TRBV18 and TRBJ1-2; no firm D call. The germline gives CDR1 KGHSH, CDR2 LQKENI. The V end lost 1 base, the J end lost 0 bases, and 15 bases lay between the germline ends. CDR3 size: 17 residues. Here the CDR3 DNA reads TGTGCCAGCTCACCACTAGGTGCCCTCCTTTCTAACTATGGCTACACCTTC. Protein: CASSPLGALLSNYGYTF.